This T cell receptor beta chain was captured by sequencing in a study of T cells of healthy individuals. The CDR3 covers 15 residues. The junction had 4 bases not matched to a gene; V was cut back by 3 bases and J by 2 bases. Germline V CDR1 and CDR2: MDHEN, SYDVKM. MiXCR, run by TCRdb on the 5' RACE reads, gives a single entry per CDR3 protein. The table shows about 82,000 distinct CDR3 sequences, with approximately 5.4% occurring only once. The chain couples TRBV28 to TRBJ1-5; 7 positions match TRBD1. The receptor was isolated from a female donor in good health. CDR3 protein: CASSFLGQGNQPQHF. The DNA of the CDR3 is TGTGCCAGCAGTTTCCTTGGACAGGGCAATCAGCCCCAGCATTTT.